Below are 25 T cell receptor beta chains sequenced from a single sample in a study of blood T cell repertoires in COVID-19. Libraries were prepared by immunoSEQ multiplex PCR; TCRdb keeps only in-frame clonotypes and omits some of them. The profile shows 440,000 or so clones, 70% to 90% of them singletons. Sequencing was carried out using peripheral blood. The receptors were sampled from a woman aged 35 to 49 with COVID-19, enrolled during active disease.

V usage is TRBV19 and J usage is TRBJ2-6; D is possibly TRBD2 (5 bases). This CDR3 spans 14 amino acids. Germline V gene data show CDR1 as LNHDA and CDR2 as SQIVND (reference sequence). V was shortened by 9 bases and J by 0 bases, with 9 bases between the two germline ends. This chain's CDR3 is CASQEASGANVLTF. For the CDR3, the DNA is TGTGCCAGCCAGGAGGCCTCTGGGGCCAACGTCCTGACTTTC.

This rearrangement joins TRBV11-2 to TRBJ2-1; D perhaps matches TRBD2 (5 bases). The ends were cut back, 5 bases at V and 3 bases at J, with 14 bases in the middle. Germline V CDR1 and CDR2: SGHAT, FQNNGV. The CDR3 is 15 amino acids. The CDR3 nucleotides are TGTGCCAGCAGCCCCAAATCGGGGAGCTACAATGAGCAGTTCTTC. It is translated as CASSPKSGSYNEQFF. The full variable domain, with the rest looked up from reference TRBV11-2 and TRBJ2-1, is EAGVAQSPRYKIIEKRQSVAFWCNPISGHATLYWYQQILGQGPKLLIQFQNNGVVDDSQLPKDRFSAERLKGVDSTLKIQPAKLEDSAVYLCASSPKSGSYNEQFFGPGTRLTVL.

The chain combines TRBV28 with TRBJ1-2; 7 bases align to TRBD1. The germline V gene encodes CDR1 MDHEN and CDR2 SYDVKM. V shed 4 bases, J shed 5 bases, and the junction held 16 bases outside the gene matches. This CDR3 has 17 amino acids. CDR3 protein: CASSSPGTDTIFYGYTF. The CDR3 DNA is TGTGCCAGCAGTTCCCCCGGGACAGACACCATCTTTTATGGCTACACCTTC.

This rearrangement joins TRBV5-4 to TRBJ1-3; 7 nucleotides agree with TRBD1. The V and J ends lost 5 bases and 2 bases, in that order; junction bases with no gene match: 4. The CDR3 is made up of 14 amino acids. The germline V gene encodes CDR1 SGHNT and CDR2 YYREEE (reference sequence). CDR3 sequence: CASRDDRAGNTIYF. CDR3 DNA sequence: TGTGCCAGCAGAGATGACAGGGCTGGAAACACCATATATTTT.

The CDR3: CASNPTSSTGELFF. In DNA form, the CDR3 reads TGCGCCAGCAATCCGACTAGTAGCACCGGGGAGCTGTTTTTT. The rearrangement links TRBV10-2 to TRBJ2-2; TRBD2 might be the D (6 bases). V was pared by 7 bases and J by 4 bases, with 13 bases between. CDR3 size: 14 residues. Looked up from germline, CDR1 is WSHSY and CDR2 is SAAADI.

This clone was found once. V usage is TRBV20-1 and J usage is TRBJ2-3; tentative D call: TRBD2 (6 bases). Trimming removed 5 bases from V and 4 bases from J, with 7 bases in between. CDR3 length: 11 residues. Germline V gene sequence: CDR1 DFQATT, CDR2 SNEGSKA (reference sequence). The CDR3 region has the DNA TGCAGTGCTCGGGACTCAGATACGCAGTATTTT. Amino acids: CSARDSDTQYF.

V and J are TRBV6-6 and TRBJ2-3; possible D gene TRBD2, 6 bases. The CDR3 has 16 amino acids. Trimming shortened V by 5 bases and J by 0 bases, and 15 bases separated the two germline ends. Germline CDR1 reads MNHNY; CDR2 reads SVGAGI (reference sequence). CDR3 sequence reads: CASSIGSGLSTDTQYF. CDR3 bases: TGTGCCAGCAGTATAGGATCGGGACTGAGCACAGATACGCAGTATTTT.

The chain recombines TRBV5-6 with TRBJ2-1; TRBD2 agrees at 8 bases. Looked up from germline, CDR1 is SGHDT and CDR2 is YYEEEE. CDR3 length: 15 residues. V shed 3 bases, J shed 8 bases, and the junction held 10 bases outside the gene matches. The CDR3 sequence is CASSWWTSSGHEQFF. CDR3 sequence (DNA): TGTGCCAGCAGCTGGTGGACTAGCTCAGGCCATGAGCAGTTCTTC.

The rearrangement uses TRBV7-9 and TRBJ2-7; the match to TRBD2 covers 8 bases. The junction had 9 bases not matched to a gene; V was cut back by 1 base and J by 4 bases. CDR1 and CDR2 (germline): SEHNR, FQNEAQ (reference sequence). This CDR3 contains 16 residues. The DNA of the CDR3 is TGTGCCAGCAGCTTAGATAGCGGGGTAAGATTATACGAGCAGTACTTC. Protein sequence: CASSLDSGVRLYEQYF. Filled out from reference TRBV7-9 and TRBJ2-7, the complete variable domain reads DTGVSQNPRHKITKRGQNVTFRCDPISEHNRLYWYRQTLGQGPEFLTYFQNEAQLEKSRLLSDRFSAERPKGSFSTLEIQRTEQGDSAMYLCASSLDSGVRLYEQYFGPGTRLTVT.

V gene TRBV4-3 combines with J gene TRBJ1-5; the match to TRBD1 covers 9 bases. The CDR3 runs 16 residues. Germline CDR1 LGHNA, CDR2 YSLEER. The ends lost 0 bases at V and 6 bases at J; junction bases unmatched: 6. This CDR3 is CASSQEETGGGQPQHF. CDR3 bases: TGCGCCAGCAGCCAAGAGGAGACAGGGGGGGGTCAGCCCCAGCATTTT.

DNA of the CDR3: TGTGCCAGCAGTTTTTCAGGGGCCCTACGGAGCGGGGAGCTGTTTTTT. Translation: CASSFSGALRSGELFF. The chain combines TRBV28 with TRBJ2-2; a possible D gene is TRBD1 (6 bases). Germline-derived CDR1 and CDR2 are MDHEN and SYDVKM. This CDR3 is built from 16 residues. V was pared by 3 bases and J by 7 bases, with 18 bases between.

The rearrangement uses TRBV5-1 and TRBJ2-7; 8 bases are shared with TRBD1. Looked up from germline, CDR1 is SGHRS and CDR2 is YFSETQ. This CDR3 comprises 16 residues. Germline trimming cut 3 bases from V and 0 bases from J; bases unmatched to any gene: 8. CDR3 nucleotide sequence: TGCGCCAGCAGCTCCCAAGGACAGGGCACCTCCTACGAGCAGTACTTC. This translates into CASSSQGQGTSYEQYF.

The chain carries TRBV11-2 and TRBJ2-3; 12 bases map to TRBD1. The V gene end was trimmed by 2 bases and the J gene end by 5 bases; junction bases not matched to a gene: 2. This CDR3 spans 15 amino acids. Germline CDR1 reads SGHAT; CDR2 reads FQNNGV. The CDR3 nucleotides read TGTGCCAGCAGCTTAAGGGACAGGGGGCGAGATACGCAGTATTTT. Translated: CASSLRDRGRDTQYF.

CDR3 nucleotide sequence: TGTGCCAGCAGTTGGGATCTTGAGAGGGCACTGAACTACGAGCAGTACTTC. This sequence encodes CASSWDLERALNYEQYF. The chain recombines TRBV27 with TRBJ2-7; possible D gene TRBD2, 5 bases. Trimming pared 4 bases from V and 3 bases from J, leaving 22 bases between. In germline, CDR1 is MNHEY, CDR2 SMNVEV (reference sequence). The CDR3 covers 17 residues.

The chain employs TRBV12-3 or TRBV12-4 and TRBJ2-5, with D possibly matching TRBD2 (6 bases). V was clipped by 9 bases and J by 2 bases, with 10 bases between them. The CDR3 runs 12 residues. The CDR3 sequence is CASMGLQETQYF. Written as DNA, the CDR3 is TGTGCCAGTATGGGACTTCAAGAGACCCAGTACTTC.

V and J are TRBV7-9 and TRBJ2-3, with TRBD2 matching over 8 bases. This CDR3 spans 16 amino acids. The germline V gene encodes CDR1 SEHNR and CDR2 FQNEAQ (reference sequence). After removal of 6 bases from V and 0 bases from J, the junction contained 8 bases not matched to a gene. The CDR3 DNA reads as TGTGCCAGCAGTTCGGGGAGCGGGGGCAGCACAGATACGCAGTATTTT. This codes for CASSSGSGGSTDTQYF.

About this clone: Other nucleotide sequences from this sample produce the same CDR3. The genes are TRBV5-1 and TRBJ2-7, with TRBD2 matching 11 bases. The CDR3 is made up of 15 amino acids. CDR1 is SGHRS, CDR2 YFSETQ, per germline. V dropped 4 bases and J dropped 3; count of bases not matched to a gene: 6. DNA for the CDR3: TGCGCCAGCAGCCCCGGGACTAGCGGCATCTACGAGCAGTACTTC. This gives the protein CASSPGTSGIYEQYF.

The V call is TRBV18, the J call TRBJ1-4; D remains ambiguous. The CDR3 covers 13 residues. Trimming removed 3 bases from V and 4 bases from J, with 6 bases in between. In germline, CDR1 is KGHSH, CDR2 LQKENI. The CDR3 DNA is TGTGCCAGCTCACCGGGAGATAATGAAAAACTGTTTTTT. It translates to CASSPGDNEKLFF.

V is TRBV7-9 and J is TRBJ1-2; D might be TRBD1 (6 bases). The germline CDR1 and CDR2 sequences are SEHNR and FQNEAQ (reference sequence). This CDR3 has 12 amino acids. Trimming removed 9 bases at V and 6 bases at J, with 14 bases between. CDR3 in DNA: TGTGCCAGTAACAGGGAGTTGGATGGCTACACCTTC. It is translated as CASNRELDGYTF. Based on the CDR3 plus reference TRBV7-9 and TRBJ1-2, the full variable domain is DTGVSQNPRHKITKRGQNVTFRCDPISEHNRLYWYRQTLGQGPEFLTYFQNEAQLEKSRLLSDRFSAERPKGSFSTLEIQRTEQGDSAMYLCASNRELDGYTFGSGTRLTVV.

The table lists this clone with a count of one. The chain couples TRBV6-6 to TRBJ1-6; possibly TRBD1 for D (5 bases). The CDR3 is 14 residues long. V lost 2 bases to trimming and J lost 8 bases, with 10 bases between them. From germline, CDR1 is MNHNY and CDR2 SVGAGI (reference sequence). The CDR3 region is CASSYAQVYSPLHF. In DNA, the CDR3 is TGTGCCAGCAGTTACGCACAGGTTTATTCACCCCTCCACTTT.

The chain uses TRBV27 and TRBJ2-3, with TRBD2 matching over 8 bases. This CDR3 is built from 16 residues. Germline trimming cut 8 bases from V and 0 bases from J; bases unmatched to any gene: 10. Germline CDR1 is MNHEY and CDR2 is SMNVEV (reference sequence). The chain's CDR3 is CASGVAGRPSTDTQYF. As DNA, the CDR3 is TGTGCCAGCGGAGTAGCGGGGCGGCCTAGCACAGATACGCAGTATTTT.

This clone was recorded many times. This CDR3 reads CASSWDSSNQPQHF. CDR3 sequence (DNA): TGTGCCAGCAGCTGGGACAGTAGCAATCAGCCCCAGCATTTT. The chain employs TRBV27 and TRBJ1-5; the match to TRBD1 covers 7 bases. The CDR3 runs to 14 residues. After removal of 6 bases from V and 0 bases from J, the junction contained 2 bases not matched to a gene. Germline CDR1 MNHEY, CDR2 SMNVEV (reference sequence).

This sequence joins TRBV28 and TRBJ1-1; D gene unclear. Germline V gene sequence: CDR1 MDHEN, CDR2 SYDVKM. The CDR3 runs 16 residues. Trimming took 7 bases from V and 0 from J, leaving 18 bases between them. The CDR3 region is CASNLWHQELNTEAFF. The CDR3 DNA reads as TGTGCCAGCAATCTCTGGCATCAGGAACTGAACACTGAAGCTTTCTTT. The whole variable domain, filled in from reference TRBV28 and TRBJ1-1, reads DVKVTQSSRYLVKRTGEKVFLECVQDMDHENMFWYRQDPGLGLRLIYFSYDVKMKEKGDIPEGYSVSREKKERFSLILESASTNQTSMYLCASNLWHQELNTEAFFGQGTRLTVV.

The chain is built from TRBV4-3 and TRBJ1-2, with 7 positions matching TRBD1. The CDR3 spans 16 residues. The germline V gene encodes CDR1 LGHNA and CDR2 YSLEER. Trimming removed 0 bases from V and 4 bases from J; junction bases left unmatched: 8. The CDR3 DNA is TGCGCCAGCAGCCAAGATGGGACAGCAGTAGGCTATGGCTACACCTTC. Protein sequence: CASSQDGTAVGYGYTF.

This rearrangement joins TRBV29-1 to TRBJ2-7; 8 nucleotides match TRBD1. The junction had 10 bases not matched to a gene; V was cut back by 7 bases and J by 2 bases. CDR3 length: 14 residues. Germline CDR1 and CDR2: SQVTM and ANQGSEA. DNA of the CDR3: TGCAGCGCCCTGGGGACAGGCGAAACCTACGAGCAGTACTTC. This translates into CSALGTGETYEQYF.